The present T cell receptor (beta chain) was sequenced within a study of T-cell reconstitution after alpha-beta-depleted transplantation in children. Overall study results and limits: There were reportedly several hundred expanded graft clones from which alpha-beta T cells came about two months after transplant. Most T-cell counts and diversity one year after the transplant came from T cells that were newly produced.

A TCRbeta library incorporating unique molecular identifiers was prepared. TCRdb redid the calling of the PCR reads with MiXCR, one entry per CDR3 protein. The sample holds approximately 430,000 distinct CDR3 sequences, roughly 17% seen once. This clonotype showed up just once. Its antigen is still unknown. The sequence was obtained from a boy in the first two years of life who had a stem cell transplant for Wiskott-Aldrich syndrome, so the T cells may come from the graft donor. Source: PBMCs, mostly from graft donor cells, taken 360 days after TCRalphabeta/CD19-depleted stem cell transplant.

In nucleotides, the CDR3 is TGTGCCAGCAGTTGGGGAGGGGCCTTCTACGAGCAGTACTTC. It encodes CASSWGGAFYEQYF. This sequence joins TRBV6-5 and TRBJ2-7, with 7 bases lining up with TRBD2. This CDR3 contains 14 residues. V lost 4 bases, J lost 3 bases, and 6 bases stayed unmatched. The germline V gene encodes CDR1 MNHEY and CDR2 SVGAGI.